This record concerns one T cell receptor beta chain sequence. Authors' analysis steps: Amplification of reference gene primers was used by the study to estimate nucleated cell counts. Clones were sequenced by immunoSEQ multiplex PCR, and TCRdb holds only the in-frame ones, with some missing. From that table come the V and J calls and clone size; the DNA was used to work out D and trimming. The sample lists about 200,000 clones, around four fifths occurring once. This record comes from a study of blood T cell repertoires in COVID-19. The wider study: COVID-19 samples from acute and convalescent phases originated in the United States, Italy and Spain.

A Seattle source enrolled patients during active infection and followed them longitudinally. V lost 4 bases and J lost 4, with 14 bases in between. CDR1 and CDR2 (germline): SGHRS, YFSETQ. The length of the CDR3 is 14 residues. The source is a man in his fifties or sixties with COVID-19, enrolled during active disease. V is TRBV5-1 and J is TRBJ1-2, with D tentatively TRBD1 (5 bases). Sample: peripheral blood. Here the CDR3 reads CASSTGDEAYGYTF. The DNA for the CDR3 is TGCGCCAGCAGCACAGGAGACGAGGCCTATGGCTACACCTTC.